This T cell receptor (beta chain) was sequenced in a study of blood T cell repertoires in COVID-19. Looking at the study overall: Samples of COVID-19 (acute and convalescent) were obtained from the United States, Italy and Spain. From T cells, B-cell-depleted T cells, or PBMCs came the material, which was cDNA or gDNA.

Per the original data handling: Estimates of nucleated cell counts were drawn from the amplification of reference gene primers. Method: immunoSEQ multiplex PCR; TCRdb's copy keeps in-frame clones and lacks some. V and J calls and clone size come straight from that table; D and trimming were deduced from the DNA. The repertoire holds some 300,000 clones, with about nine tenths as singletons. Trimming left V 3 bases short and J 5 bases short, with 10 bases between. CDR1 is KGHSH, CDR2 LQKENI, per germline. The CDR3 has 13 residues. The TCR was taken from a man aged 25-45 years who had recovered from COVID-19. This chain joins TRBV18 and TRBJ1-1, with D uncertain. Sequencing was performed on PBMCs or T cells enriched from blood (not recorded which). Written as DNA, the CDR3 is TGTGCCAGCTCACCTAAACGGGAGACTGAAGCTTTCTTT. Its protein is CASSPKRETEAFF.